This T cell receptor beta chain originates from a study of blood T cell repertoires in COVID-19. The CDR3 runs to 15 residues. V was pared by 0 bases and J by 7 bases, with 7 bases of the junction left unmatched. Germline V lookup: CDR1 MNHEY, CDR2 SMNVEV (reference sequence). Measured with immunoSEQ multiplex PCR; TCRdb has only the in-frame clones, and not every one. Of roughly 170,000 clones listed, about 80% are singletons. The sample consisted of peripheral blood. The rearrangement uses TRBV27 and TRBJ1-1; 8 bases line up with TRBD1. The TCR was taken from a human donor in a cohort sampled during active COVID-19. CDR3: CASSLSQTGGGEAFF. In DNA form, the CDR3 reads TGTGCCAGCAGTTTATCCCAAACAGGGGGTGGTGAAGCTTTCTTT.